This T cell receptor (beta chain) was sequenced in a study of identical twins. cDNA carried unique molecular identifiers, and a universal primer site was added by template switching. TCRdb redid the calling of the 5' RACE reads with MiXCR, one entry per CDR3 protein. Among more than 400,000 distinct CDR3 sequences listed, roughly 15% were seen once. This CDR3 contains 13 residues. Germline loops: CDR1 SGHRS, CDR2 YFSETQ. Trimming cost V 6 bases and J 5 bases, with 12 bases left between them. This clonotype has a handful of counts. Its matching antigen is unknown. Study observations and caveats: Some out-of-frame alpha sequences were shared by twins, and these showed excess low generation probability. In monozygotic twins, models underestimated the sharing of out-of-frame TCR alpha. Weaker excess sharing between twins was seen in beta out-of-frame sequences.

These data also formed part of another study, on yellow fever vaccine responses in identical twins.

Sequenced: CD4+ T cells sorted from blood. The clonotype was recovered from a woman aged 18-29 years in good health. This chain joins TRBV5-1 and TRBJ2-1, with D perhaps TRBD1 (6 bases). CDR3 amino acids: CASTVTGHNEQFF. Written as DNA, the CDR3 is TGCGCCAGCACCGTCACAGGGCACAATGAGCAGTTCTTC. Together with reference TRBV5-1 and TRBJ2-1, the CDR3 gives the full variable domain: KAGVTQTPRYLIKTRGQQVTLSCSPISGHRSVSWYQQTPGQGLQFLFEYFSETQRNKGNFPGRFSGRQFSNSRSEMNVSTLELGDSALYLCASTVTGHNEQFFGPGTRLTVL.